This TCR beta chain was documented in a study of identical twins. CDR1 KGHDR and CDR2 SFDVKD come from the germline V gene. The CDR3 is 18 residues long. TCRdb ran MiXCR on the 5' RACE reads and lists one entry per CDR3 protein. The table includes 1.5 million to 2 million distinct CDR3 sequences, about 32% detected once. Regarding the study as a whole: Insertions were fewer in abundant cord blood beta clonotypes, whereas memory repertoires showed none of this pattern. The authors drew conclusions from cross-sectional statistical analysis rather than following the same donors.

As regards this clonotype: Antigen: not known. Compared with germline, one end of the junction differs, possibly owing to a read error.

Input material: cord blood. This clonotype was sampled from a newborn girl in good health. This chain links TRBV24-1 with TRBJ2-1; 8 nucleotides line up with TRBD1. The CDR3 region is CATSDNPSGTGPYNEQCF. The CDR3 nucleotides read TGTGCCACCAGTGATAACCCCTCCGGGACAGGACCTTACAATGAGCAGTGCTTC.